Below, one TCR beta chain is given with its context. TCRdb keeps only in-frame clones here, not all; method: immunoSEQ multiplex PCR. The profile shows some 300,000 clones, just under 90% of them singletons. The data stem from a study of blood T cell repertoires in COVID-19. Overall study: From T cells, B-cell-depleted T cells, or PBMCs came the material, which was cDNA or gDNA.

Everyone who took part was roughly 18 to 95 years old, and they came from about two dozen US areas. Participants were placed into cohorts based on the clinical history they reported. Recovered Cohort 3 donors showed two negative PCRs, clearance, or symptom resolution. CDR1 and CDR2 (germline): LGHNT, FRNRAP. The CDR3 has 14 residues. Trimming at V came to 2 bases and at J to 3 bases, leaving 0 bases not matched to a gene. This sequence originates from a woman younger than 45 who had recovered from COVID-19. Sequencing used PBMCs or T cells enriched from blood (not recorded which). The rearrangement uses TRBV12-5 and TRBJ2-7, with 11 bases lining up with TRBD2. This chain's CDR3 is CASGLTSGSYEQYF. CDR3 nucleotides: TGTGCTAGTGGTTTGACTAGCGGGAGCTACGAGCAGTACTTC.